What follows are 24 T cell receptor beta chains derived from one specimen sequenced in a study of blood T cells in healthy people across ages (dated by TCRdb to the mid-2010s). Receptor amplification or capture employed 5' RACE. Sequencing was performed on an Illumina HiSeq 2500. A second PCR of about 7 to 12 cycles was run with a J-beta primer mix and a sample-barcoded 5' primer. TCRdb reprocessing: public reads trimmed at Q25 with fastp, clones called with MiXCR, in-frame beta chains kept. Every entry covers one CDR3 protein and lists the most common genes and DNA from its rows. Present in this sample are 1.5 million to 2 million distinct CDR3 sequences, roughly 27% of which were seen just once. The ten biggest clones cover around 7.7% of the sample. The sample comprised blood. The receptors were sampled from a woman aged 30 to 39 in good health.

This clonotype was found many times. V gene TRBV24-1 combines with J gene TRBJ2-7; TRBD1 matches 10 bases. Trimming took 3 bases from V and 5 from J; bases not matched to a gene: 6. CDR3 length equals 15 residues. CDR1 is KGHDR, CDR2 SFDVKD, per germline. DNA for the CDR3: TGTGCCACCAGTGATCCTGGGACAGGGGACCACGAGCAGTACTTC. Protein sequence: CATSDPGTGDHEQYF.

At least ten counts were recorded for this clonotype. This chain uses TRBV7-2 with TRBJ2-7; 7 nucleotides agree with TRBD2. Germline CDR1 is SGHTA and CDR2 is FQGNSA. CDR3 size: 13 residues. V dropped 5 bases and J dropped 4; count of bases not matched to a gene: 5. The DNA for the CDR3 is TGTGCCAGCAGCCAGGGACTACAGTACGAGCAGTACTTC. Protein product: CASSQGLQYEQYF. The variable domain in full, completed from reference TRBV7-2 and TRBJ2-7, reads GAGVSQSPSNKVTEKGKDVELRCDPISGHTALYWYRQSLGQGLEFLIYFQGNSAPDKSGLPSDRFSAERTGGSVSTLTIQRTQQEDSAVYLCASSQGLQYEQYFGPGTRLTVT.

This clonotype was counted many times. The chain uses TRBV5-1 and TRBJ2-5, with D hard to call. Germline lookup yields CDR1 SGHRS and CDR2 YFSETQ. The CDR3 runs to 17 residues. Trimming left V 3 bases short and J 7 bases short, with 25 bases between. CDR3 bases: TGCGCCAGCAGCTCCCCACTGACCGGAGACGTCAAGGGGACCCAGTACTTC. It yields the protein CASSSPLTGDVKGTQYF.

The V and J genes are TRBV6-6 and TRBJ2-1; D possibly corresponds to TRBD1 (5 bases). TRBJ2-7 matches the DNA end more closely, so the J call is doubtful. Germline V gives CDR1 MNHNY, CDR2 SVGAGI (reference sequence). This CDR3 spans 14 amino acids. The CDR3, as DNA: TGTGCCAGCACCCCCGACAGCTCCTACAATGAGCAGTACTTC. As protein: CASTPDSSYNEQYF.

This clonotype occurred a few times. The V and J genes are TRBV28 and TRBJ1-2; D remains ambiguous. This CDR3 contains 14 residues. Germline assignment: CDR1 MDHEN and CDR2 SYDVKM. V was trimmed by 3 bases and J by 2 bases, leaving 10 bases between them. The CDR3, as DNA: TGTGCCAGCAGTTTGTGGATTGGGAACTATGGCTACACCTTC. It specifies CASSLWIGNYGYTF.

This clonotype came up a few times. The chain links TRBV20-1 to TRBJ2-4; TRBD2 matches 9 bases. CDR3 length equals 13 residues. Germline V gives CDR1 DFQATT, CDR2 SNEGSKA (reference sequence). Trimming at V came to 7 bases and at J to 14 bases, leaving 15 bases not matched to a gene. The CDR3 nucleotides read TGCAGTGTTAGCCGGGTAGCGGGGGAATGGAAGTACTTC. Translating it yields CSVSRVAGEWKYF.

This clonotype was found many times. The chain couples TRBV5-6 to TRBJ2-1; D is ambiguous. V was clipped by 0 bases and J by 0 bases, with 10 bases between them. The CDR3 runs 16 residues. CDR1 is SGHDT, CDR2 YYEEEE, per germline. In nucleotides, the CDR3 is TGTGCCAGCAGCTTGGTCGGAGCTCGCTCCTACAATGAGCAGTTCTTC. Its translation is CASSLVGARSYNEQFF. Looking up the rest from reference TRBV5-6 and TRBJ2-1 gives the full variable domain: DAGVTQSPTHLIKTRGQQVTLRCSPKSGHDTVSWYQQALGQGPQFIFQYYEEEERQRGNFPDRFSGHQFPNYSSELNVNALLLGDSALYLCASSLVGARSYNEQFFGPGTRLTVL.

The sample holds many counts of this clonotype. The J gene is TRBJ2-1, the V gene TRBV6-1; 7 bases line up with TRBD2. Germline-derived CDR1 and CDR2 are MNHNS and SASEGT. V gave up 6 bases and J gave up 9 bases; unmatched junction bases: 11. This CDR3 has 14 residues. As DNA, the CDR3 is TGTGCCAGCAGACCCCGGGGAGGGATGGGTGAGCAGTTCTTC. This translates into CASRPRGGMGEQFF.

V gene TRBV2 combines with J gene TRBJ2-7, with D possibly being TRBD2 (6 bases). CDR1 and CDR2 (germline): SNHLY, FYNNEI. Trimming removed 7 bases at V and 3 bases at J, with 19 bases between. The CDR3 runs 15 residues. For the CDR3, the DNA is TGTGCCAGCACCTTGGAGGGGACTGGATACTACGAGCAGTACTTC. Translation gives CASTLEGTGYYEQYF.

The chain carries TRBV2 and TRBJ2-4; TRBD2 aligns across 10 bases. V lost 8 bases and J lost 8; bases outside the gene matches: 12. The length of the CDR3 is 15 residues. CDR1 and CDR2 from the germline V gene are SNHLY and FYNNEI. The CDR3 DNA follows: TGTGCCAGCCGGCGAGGGGCTAGCGGGAGAGACATTCAGTACTTC. Protein: CASRRGASGRDIQYF.

Turning to this clonotype: A much more abundant neighbour one base away suggests this may be a read error. The V and J genes are TRBV7-9 and TRBJ2-1, with TRBD2 as a possible D gene (5 bases). V was trimmed by 2 bases and J by 8 bases, leaving 10 bases between them. There are 13 residues in the CDR3. Germline CDR1 and CDR2: SEHNR and FQNEAQ (reference sequence). Written as DNA, the CDR3 is TGTGCCAGCAGCTTACCGAGCGGTGATGAGCAGTTCTTC. Protein: CASSLPSGDEQFF.

There are a few counts of this clonotype. The rearrangement joins TRBV5-1 to TRBJ2-3; TRBD2 matches at 8 bases. This CDR3 contains 17 residues. Germline trimming cut 0 bases from V and 1 base from J; bases unmatched to any gene: 7. Germline V gene lookup returns CDR1 SGHRS and CDR2 YFSETQ. The CDR3 DNA is TGCGCCAGCAGCTTGGAGGGTCGCGGGAGGCGCACAGATACGCAGTATTTT. This encodes CASSLEGRGRRTDTQYF.

This chain uses TRBV9 with TRBJ2-1; D is unclear. V was cut by 4 bases and J by 1 base, with 12 bases left in between. CDR3 length: 15 amino acids. Germline values: CDR1 SGDLS, CDR2 YYNGEE. CDR3 bases: TGTGCCAGCAGCCAAGGGCCTGGGTCCTACAATGAGCAGTTCTTC. Protein sequence: CASSQGPGSYNEQFF.

This clonotype was recorded a few times. The junction departs from the called germline gene at one end, perhaps through a read error. V gene TRBV6-5 combines with J gene TRBJ2-7; D gene uncertain. The length of the CDR3 is 13 residues. Germline assignment: CDR1 MNHEY and CDR2 SVGAGI. Here the CDR3 reads CANSYSESFEQYF. The CDR3 DNA reads TGTGCCAACAGTTACTCGGAGTCCTTCGAGCAGTACTTC.

This clonotype was seen a few times. A junction end diverges from the germline sequence, so it may reflect a read error. The chain uses TRBV28 and TRBJ2-3; 7 bases are a match to TRBD1. The CDR3 runs to 14 residues. In germline, CDR1 is MDHEN, CDR2 SYDVKM. The CDR3 sequence: CASGDRVTTGTQYF. The CDR3 DNA sequence: TGTGCCAGCGGAGACAGGGTGACCACAGGTACGCAGTATTTT.

This clonotype has a handful of counts. V is TRBV25-1 and J is TRBJ2-1; 11 bases agree with TRBD2. This CDR3 is built from 16 residues. Germline V CDR1 and CDR2: MGHDK, SYGVNS. The ends lost 6 bases at V and 6 bases at J; junction bases unmatched: 10. CDR3 in amino acids: CASSSASGRLGNEQFF. The CDR3, as DNA: TGTGCCAGCAGCAGCGCTAGCGGGAGGCTGGGCAATGAGCAGTTCTTC.

V is TRBV7-9 and J is TRBJ2-7, with D perhaps TRBD2 (5 bases). The CDR3 covers 14 residues. V gave up 4 bases and J gave up 5 bases, with 15 bases separating them. The germline V gene encodes CDR1 SEHNR and CDR2 FQNEAQ (reference sequence). The CDR3: CASSSGLGWNEQYF. In DNA, the CDR3 is TGTGCCAGCAGCTCCGGACTGGGGTGGAACGAGCAGTACTTC.

At least ten counts were recorded for this clonotype. The gene calls are TRBV20-1 and TRBJ2-3; TRBD1 matches 7 bases. V lost 2 bases to trimming and J lost 0 bases; unmatched junction nucleotides: 5. The germline gives CDR1 DFQATT, CDR2 SNEGSKA (reference sequence). CDR3 length: 15 amino acids. DNA for the CDR3: TGCAGTGCTAGAAGCACAGGGGTTAGCACAGATACGCAGTATTTT. This gives the protein CSARSTGVSTDTQYF.

This clonotype came up many times. CDR3 DNA sequence: TGTGCCAGCACCCGGGGGTCTGGCACAGATACGCAGTATTTT. Translated, it gives CASTRGSGTDTQYF. V gene TRBV6-6 combines with J gene TRBJ2-3; possible D gene TRBD2, 6 bases. Trimming shortened V by 7 bases and J by 1 base, and 12 bases separated the two germline ends. This CDR3 has 14 amino acids. The germline gives CDR1 MNHNY, CDR2 SVGAGI (reference sequence).

This rearrangement joins TRBV25-1 to TRBJ2-1; D is undetermined. V was pared by 7 bases and J by 5 bases, with 9 bases between. CDR1 and CDR2 (germline): MGHDK, SYGVNS. This CDR3 spans 12 amino acids. CDR3 coding DNA: TGTGCCAGCATTGTTCGGAACAATGAGCAGTTCTTC. It encodes CASIVRNNEQFF.

This clonotype appeared a few times. The chain is built from TRBV18 and TRBJ2-7; D gene unclear. The V gene's germline CDR1 is KGHSH and CDR2 LQKENI. V shed 0 bases and J shed 2 bases, with 8 bases lying between them. CDR3 size: 14 residues. CDR3 coding DNA: TGTGCCAGCTCACCACCCAGCGAACCCTACGAGCAGTACTTC. It specifies CASSPPSEPYEQYF.

This clonotype was counted ten times or more. A junction end diverges from the germline sequence, so it may reflect a read error. CDR3 protein: CASSLEGQNEQYF. The CDR3 nucleotides are TGTGCCAGCAGCTTAGAAGGACAAAACGAGCAGTACTTC. The V call is TRBV5-1, the J call TRBJ2-7; D may be TRBD1 (5 bases). The germline V gene encodes CDR1 SGHRS and CDR2 YFSETQ. The CDR3 runs 13 residues.

The sample holds a few counts of this clonotype. The chain employs TRBV6-2 or TRBV6-3 and TRBJ2-7, with D tentatively TRBD1 or TRBD2 (5 bases each). Per the germline V gene, CDR1 is MNHEY and CDR2 is SVGEGT. CDR3 length: 15 amino acids. Trimming shortened V by 3 bases and J by 2 bases, and 14 bases separated the two germline ends. In nucleotides, the CDR3 is TGTGCCAGCAGTTATCCCGGGACGGTTACCTACGAGCAGTACTTC. This codes for CASSYPGTVTYEQYF.

This clonotype is a singleton in its sample. At one end, the junction sequence differs from germline, possibly due to a read error. CDR3 residues: CATGLAGVTGERFF. In DNA form, the CDR3 reads TGTGCCACCGGACTAGCGGGAGTTACCGGGGAGCGGTTTTTT. The rearrangement joins TRBV12-3 or TRBV12-4 to TRBJ2-2; 13 bases are a match to TRBD2. The length of the CDR3 is 14 residues.